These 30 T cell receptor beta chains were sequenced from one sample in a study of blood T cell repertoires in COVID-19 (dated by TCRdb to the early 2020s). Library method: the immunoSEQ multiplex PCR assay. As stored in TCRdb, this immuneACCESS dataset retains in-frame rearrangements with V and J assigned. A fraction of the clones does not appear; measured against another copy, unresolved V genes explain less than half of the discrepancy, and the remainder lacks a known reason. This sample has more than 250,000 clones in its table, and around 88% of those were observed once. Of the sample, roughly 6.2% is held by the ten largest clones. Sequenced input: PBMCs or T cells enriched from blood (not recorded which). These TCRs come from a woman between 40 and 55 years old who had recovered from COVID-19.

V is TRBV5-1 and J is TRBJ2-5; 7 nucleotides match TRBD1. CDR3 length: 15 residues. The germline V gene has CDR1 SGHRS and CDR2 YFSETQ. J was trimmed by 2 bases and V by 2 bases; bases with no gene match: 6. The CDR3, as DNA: TGCGCCAGCAGCTTACGACAGGGCTTTCAAGAGACCCAGTACTTC. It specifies CASSLRQGFQETQYF.

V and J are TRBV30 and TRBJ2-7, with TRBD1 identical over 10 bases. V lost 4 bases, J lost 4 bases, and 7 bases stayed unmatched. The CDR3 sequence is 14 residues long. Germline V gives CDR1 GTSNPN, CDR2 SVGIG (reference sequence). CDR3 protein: CAWTSGTGVYEQYF. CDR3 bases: TGTGCCTGGACCTCAGGGACAGGGGTTTACGAGCAGTACTTC. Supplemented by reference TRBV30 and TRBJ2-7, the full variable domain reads SQTIHQWPATLVQPVGSPLSLECTVEGTSNPNLYWYRQAAGRGLQLLFYSVGIGQISSEVPQNLSASRPQDRQFILSSKKLLLSDSGFYLCAWTSGTGVYEQYFGPGTRLTVT.

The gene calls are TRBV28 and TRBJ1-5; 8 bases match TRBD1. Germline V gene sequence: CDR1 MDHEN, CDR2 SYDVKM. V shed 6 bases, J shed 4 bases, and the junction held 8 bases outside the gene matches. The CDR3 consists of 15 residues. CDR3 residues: CASRSDRDFNQPQHF. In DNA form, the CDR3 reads TGTGCCAGCAGGTCGGACAGGGACTTTAATCAGCCCCAGCATTTT.

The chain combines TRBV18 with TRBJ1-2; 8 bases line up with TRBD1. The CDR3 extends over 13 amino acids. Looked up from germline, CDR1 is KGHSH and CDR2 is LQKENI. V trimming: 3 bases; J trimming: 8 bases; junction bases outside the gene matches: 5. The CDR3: CASSPQTGEGYTF. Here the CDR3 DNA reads TGTGCCAGCTCACCCCAGACAGGGGAAGGCTACACCTTC.

The CDR3 protein is CASSPTGDYGYTF. In DNA form, the CDR3 reads TGTGCCAGCAGCCCCACGGGGGACTATGGCTACACCTTC. This chain uses TRBV12-3 or TRBV12-4 with TRBJ1-2; TRBD1 is a possible D gene (5 bases). V lost 6 bases, J lost 3 bases, and 11 bases lay in between. The CDR3 has 13 amino acids.

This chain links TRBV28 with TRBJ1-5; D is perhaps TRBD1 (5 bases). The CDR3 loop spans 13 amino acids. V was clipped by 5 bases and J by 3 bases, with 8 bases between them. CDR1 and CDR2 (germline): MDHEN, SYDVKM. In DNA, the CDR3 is TGTGCCAGCAGTCGACAGAACAATCAGCCCCAGCATTTT. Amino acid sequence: CASSRQNNQPQHF.

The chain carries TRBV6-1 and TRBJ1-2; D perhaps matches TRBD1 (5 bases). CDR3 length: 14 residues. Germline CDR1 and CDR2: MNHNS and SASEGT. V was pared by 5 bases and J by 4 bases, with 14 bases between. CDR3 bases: TGTGCCAGCAGTACCGAACCAGACAGCTATGGCTACACCTTC. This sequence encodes CASSTEPDSYGYTF.

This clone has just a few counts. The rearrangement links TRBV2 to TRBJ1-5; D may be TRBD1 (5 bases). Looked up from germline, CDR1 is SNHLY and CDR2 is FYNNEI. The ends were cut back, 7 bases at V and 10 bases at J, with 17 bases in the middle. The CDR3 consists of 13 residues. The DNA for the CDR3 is TGTGCCAGCACCCGGGGGGTCCCGGGACCCCAGCATTTT. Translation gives CASTRGVPGPQHF.

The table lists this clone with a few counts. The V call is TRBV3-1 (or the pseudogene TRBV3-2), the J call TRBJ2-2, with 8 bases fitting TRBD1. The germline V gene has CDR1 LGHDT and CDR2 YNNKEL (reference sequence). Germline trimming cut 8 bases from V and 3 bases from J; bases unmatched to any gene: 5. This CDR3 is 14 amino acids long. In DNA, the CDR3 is TGTGCCAGCTTGGACAGGGACGACACCGGGGAGCTGTTTTTT. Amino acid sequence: CASLDRDDTGELFF.

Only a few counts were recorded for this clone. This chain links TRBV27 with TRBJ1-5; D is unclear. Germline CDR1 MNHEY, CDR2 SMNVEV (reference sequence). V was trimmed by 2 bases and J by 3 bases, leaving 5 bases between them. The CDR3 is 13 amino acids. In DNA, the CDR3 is TGTGCCAGCAGTTTAGTCTTCAATCAGCCCCAGCATTTT. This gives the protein CASSLVFNQPQHF.

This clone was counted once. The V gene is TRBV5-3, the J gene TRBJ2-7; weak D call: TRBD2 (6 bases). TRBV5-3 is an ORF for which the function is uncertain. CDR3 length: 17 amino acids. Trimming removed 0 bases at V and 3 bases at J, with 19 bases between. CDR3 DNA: TGTGCCAGAAGCTTGGTTCGGGAGTGTGGTATATTCTACGAGCAGTACTTC. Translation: CARSLVRECGIFYEQYF.

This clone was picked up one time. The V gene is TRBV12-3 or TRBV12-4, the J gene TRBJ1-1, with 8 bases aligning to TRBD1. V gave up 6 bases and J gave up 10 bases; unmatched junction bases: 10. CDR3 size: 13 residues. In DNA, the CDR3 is TGTGCCAGCAGGCCGGGGACAGGAGTAGGAGCTTTCTTT. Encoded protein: CASRPGTGVGAFF.

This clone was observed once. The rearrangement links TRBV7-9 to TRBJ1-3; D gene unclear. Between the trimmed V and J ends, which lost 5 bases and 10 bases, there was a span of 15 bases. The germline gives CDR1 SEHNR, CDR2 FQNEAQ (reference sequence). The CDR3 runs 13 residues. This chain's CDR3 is CASSLEGGSTIYF. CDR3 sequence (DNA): TGTGCCAGCAGCCTAGAAGGCGGAAGTACCATATATTTT.

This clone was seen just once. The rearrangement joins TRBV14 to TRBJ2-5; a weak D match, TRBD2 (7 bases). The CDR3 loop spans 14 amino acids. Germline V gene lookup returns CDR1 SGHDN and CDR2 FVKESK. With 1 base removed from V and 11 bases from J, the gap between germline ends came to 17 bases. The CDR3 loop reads CASSQVSESGTQYF. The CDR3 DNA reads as TGTGCCAGCAGCCAAGTAAGCGAAAGCGGGACACAGTACTTC.

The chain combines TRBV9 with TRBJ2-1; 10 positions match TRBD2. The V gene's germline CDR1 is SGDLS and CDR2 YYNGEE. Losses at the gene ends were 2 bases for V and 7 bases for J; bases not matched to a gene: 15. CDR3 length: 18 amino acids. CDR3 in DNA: TGTGCCAGCAGCGTGTCGTCTAGCGGGAGCCAATGGGGGAATGAGCAGTTCTTC. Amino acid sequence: CASSVSSSGSQWGNEQFF. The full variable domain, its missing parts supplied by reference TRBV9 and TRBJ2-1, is DSGVTQTPKHLITATGQRVTLRCSPRSGDLSVYWYQQSLDQGLQFLIQYYNGEERAKGNILERFSAQQFPDLHSELNLSSLELGDSALYFCASSVSSSGSQWGNEQFFGPGTRLTVL.

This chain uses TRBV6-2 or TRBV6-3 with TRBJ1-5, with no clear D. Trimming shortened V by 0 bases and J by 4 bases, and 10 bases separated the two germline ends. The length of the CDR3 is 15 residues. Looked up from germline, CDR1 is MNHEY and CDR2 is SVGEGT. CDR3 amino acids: CASSYSSTRNQPQHF. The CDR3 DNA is TGTGCCAGCAGTTACTCGAGTACCCGGAATCAGCCCCAGCATTTT.

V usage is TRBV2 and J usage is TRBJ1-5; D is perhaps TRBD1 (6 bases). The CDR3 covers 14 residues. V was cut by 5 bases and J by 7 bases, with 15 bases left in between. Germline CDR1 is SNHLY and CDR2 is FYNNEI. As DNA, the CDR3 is TGTGCCAGCAGTACCCACAGGGAGAAGCAGCCCCAGCATTTT. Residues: CASSTHREKQPQHF.

The CDR3 loop is CATSRGSASGKFSYEQYF. CDR3 in DNA: TGTGCCACCAGCAGAGGATCGGCTAGCGGGAAGTTCTCCTACGAGCAGTACTTC. The rearrangement joins TRBV15 to TRBJ2-7, with TRBD2 matching 9 bases. Looked up from germline, CDR1 is LNHNV and CDR2 is YYDKDF (reference sequence). CDR3 size: 18 residues. Trimming at V came to 1 base and at J to 0 bases, leaving 10 bases not matched to a gene.

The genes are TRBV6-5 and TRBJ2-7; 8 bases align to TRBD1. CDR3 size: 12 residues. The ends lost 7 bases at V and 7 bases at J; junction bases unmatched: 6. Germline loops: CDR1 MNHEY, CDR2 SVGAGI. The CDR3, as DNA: TGTGCCAGCACTCAGGGGGCGAGGGAGCAGTACTTC. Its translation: CASTQGAREQYF.

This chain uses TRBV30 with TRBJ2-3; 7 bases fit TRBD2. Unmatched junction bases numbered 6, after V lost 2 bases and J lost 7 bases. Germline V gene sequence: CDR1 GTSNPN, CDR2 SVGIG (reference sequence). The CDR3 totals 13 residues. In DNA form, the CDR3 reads TGTGCCTGGAGTTTGGCTAGCGGTTATACGCAGTATTTT. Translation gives CAWSLASGYTQYF.

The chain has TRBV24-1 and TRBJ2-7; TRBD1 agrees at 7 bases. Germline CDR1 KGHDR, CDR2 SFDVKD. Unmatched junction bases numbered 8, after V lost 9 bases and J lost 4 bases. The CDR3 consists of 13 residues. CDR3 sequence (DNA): TGTGCCACCTCCCGACAGGGCGGGTACGAGCAGTACTTC. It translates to CATSRQGGYEQYF.

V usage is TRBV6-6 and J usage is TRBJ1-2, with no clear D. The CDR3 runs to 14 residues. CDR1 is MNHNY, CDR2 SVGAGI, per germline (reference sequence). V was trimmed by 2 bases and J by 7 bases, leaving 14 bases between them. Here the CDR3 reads CASSYDGRQSGYTF. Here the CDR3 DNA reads TGTGCCAGCAGTTACGACGGCAGACAAAGTGGCTACACCTTC.

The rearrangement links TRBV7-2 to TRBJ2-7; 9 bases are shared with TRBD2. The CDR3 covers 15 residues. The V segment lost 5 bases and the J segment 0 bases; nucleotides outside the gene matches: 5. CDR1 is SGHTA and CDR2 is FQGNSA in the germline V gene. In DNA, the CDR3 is TGTGCCAGCAGCATCGGACTAGCGTCCTCCTACGAGCAGTACTTC. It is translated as CASSIGLASSYEQYF.

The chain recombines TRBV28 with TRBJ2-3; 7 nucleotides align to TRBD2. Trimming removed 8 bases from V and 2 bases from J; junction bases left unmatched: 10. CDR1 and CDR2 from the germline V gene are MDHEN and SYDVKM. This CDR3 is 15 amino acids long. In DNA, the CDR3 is TGTGCCAGCGGACTAGGGCAAATACTCACAGATACGCAGTATTTT. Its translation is CASGLGQILTDTQYF.

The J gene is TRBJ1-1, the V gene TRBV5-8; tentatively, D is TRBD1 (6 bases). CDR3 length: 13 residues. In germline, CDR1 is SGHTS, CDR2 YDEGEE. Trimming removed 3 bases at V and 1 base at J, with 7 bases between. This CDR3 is CASSWGQNTEAFF. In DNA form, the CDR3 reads TGTGCCAGCAGCTGGGGACAGAACACTGAAGCTTTCTTT.

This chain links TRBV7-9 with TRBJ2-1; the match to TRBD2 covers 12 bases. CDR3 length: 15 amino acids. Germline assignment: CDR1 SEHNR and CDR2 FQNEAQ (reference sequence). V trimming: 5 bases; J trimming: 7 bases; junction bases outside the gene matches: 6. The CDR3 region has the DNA TGTGCCAGCAGCCTGACTAGCGGGAGAGGGAATGAGCAGTTCTTC. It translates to CASSLTSGRGNEQFF.

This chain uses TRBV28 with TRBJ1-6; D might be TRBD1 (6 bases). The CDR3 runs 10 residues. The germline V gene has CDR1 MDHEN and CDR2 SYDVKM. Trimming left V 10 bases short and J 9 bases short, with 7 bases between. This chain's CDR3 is CATGVSPLHF. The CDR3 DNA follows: TGTGCCACAGGGGTTTCACCCCTCCACTTT.

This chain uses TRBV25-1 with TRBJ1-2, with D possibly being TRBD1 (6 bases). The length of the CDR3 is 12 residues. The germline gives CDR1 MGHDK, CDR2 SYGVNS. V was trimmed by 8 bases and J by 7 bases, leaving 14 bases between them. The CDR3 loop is CASSEGGGGYTF. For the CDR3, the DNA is TGTGCCAGCTCAGAAGGGGGTGGTGGCTACACCTTC.

For the CDR3, the DNA is TGCAGCGTTTCCGGGACAAGCACCGGGGAGCTGTTTTTT. This codes for CSVSGTSTGELFF. The rearrangement links TRBV29-1 to TRBJ2-2; TRBD1 might be the D (6 bases). Trimming cost V 5 bases and J 4 bases, with 11 bases left between them. Per germline, CDR1 SQVTM and CDR2 ANQGSEA. CDR3 length: 13 amino acids.

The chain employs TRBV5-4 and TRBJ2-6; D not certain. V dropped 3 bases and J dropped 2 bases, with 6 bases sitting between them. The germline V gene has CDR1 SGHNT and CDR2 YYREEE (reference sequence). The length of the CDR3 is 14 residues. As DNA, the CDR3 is TGTGCCAGCAGCTCCTCCGCTGGGGCCAACGTCCTGACTTTC. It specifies CASSSSAGANVLTF.